Listed below are T cell receptor beta chains from one sample, sequenced in a study of Ad26.COV2.S vaccination and SARS-CoV-2 variants. The repertoire was sequenced with immunoSEQ multiplex PCR; TCRdb's copy has only in-frame clones and lacks some. Among fewer than 900,000 clones listed, roughly 90% were seen once. The sample in question was peripheral blood, obtained in a trial of Ad26.COV2.S vaccine versus placebo. The receptors shown here come from a person between 18 and 65 years old who received the Ad26.COV2.S COVID-19 vaccine or a placebo. Both conserved end residues are part of each CDR3.

V: TRBV19
J: TRBJ2-3
CDR3: CASSTIAGLDTQYF

V: TRBV7-8
J: TRBJ1-3
CDR3: CASSSTGGYSGNTIYF

V: TRBV5-8
J: TRBJ2-1
CDR3: CASSLAGRLNEQFF

V: TRBV29-1
J: TRBJ2-1
CDR3: CSVGRASGKLEQFF

V: TRBV9
J: TRBJ2-1
CDR3: CASSALLAGGVYNEQFF

V: TRBV6-5
J: TRBJ1-2
CDR3: CASSYTGIGVYGYTF

V: TRBV11-2
J: TRBJ2-3
CDR3: CASSLDGVSTDTQYF

V: TRBV7-3
J: TRBJ2-3
CDR3: CASSPGLAGANPVLTDTQYF

V: TRBV10-2
J: TRBJ1-5
CDR3: CASRGGGQPQHF

V: TRBV30
J: TRBJ1-4
CDR3: CAWSGGVNEKLFF

V: TRBV27
J: TRBJ2-1
CDR3: CATARDPQVFEQFF

V: TRBV6-2/TRBV6-3
J: TRBJ2-7
CDR3: CASSPPLAGAYEQYF

V: TRBV29-1
J: TRBJ2-7
CDR3: CSVGGELREQYF

V: TRBV28
J: TRBJ1-3
CDR3: CASSLGLGGNTIYF

V: TRBV5-1
J: TRBJ2-3
CDR3: CASRPVFDTRTDTQYF

V: TRBV6-2/TRBV6-3
J: TRBJ2-3
CDR3: CASSYRATDTQYF

V: TRBV4-2
J: TRBJ1-3
CDR3: CASSQGGLRDSGNTIYF

V: TRBV4-3
J: TRBJ1-3
CDR3: CASSLTAGNTIYF

V: TRBV30
J: TRBJ2-3
CDR3: CAWSLLQGTDTQYF

V: TRBV19
J: TRBJ2-5
CDR3: CASSRGSETQYF

V: TRBV6-2/TRBV6-3
J: TRBJ1-1
CDR3: CASSYSTGLNTEAFF

V: TRBV2
J: TRBJ2-6
CDR3: CASSDGGPGANVLTF

V: TRBV18
J: TRBJ1-2
CDR3: CASSPSGRPLWGYTF

V: TRBV27
J: TRBJ2-1
CDR3: CASSLEFSSYNEQFF

V: TRBV6-5
J: TRBJ2-3
CDR3: CASSLAGASTDTQYF

V: TRBV28
J: TRBJ2-3
CDR3: CASSPTDTQYF

V: TRBV7-9
J: TRBJ1-2
CDR3: CASSAAGGGYTF

V: TRBV5-1
J: TRBJ2-2
CDR3: CASSLVPPTGELFF

V: TRBV7-9
J: TRBJ1-1
CDR3: CASSYLGTGAKAFF

V: TRBV6-2/TRBV6-3
J: TRBJ2-5
CDR3: CASSLAGGPSETQYF

V: TRBV10-3
J: TRBJ1-3
CDR3: CAISESQGRGNTIYF

V: TRBV7-9
J: TRBJ2-1
CDR3: CASSPTSGRVNEQFF

V: TRBV18
J: TRBJ2-3
CDR3: CASSRLHLTSGNTDTQYF

V: TRBV7-3
J: TRBJ1-2
CDR3: CASSPEAGSPNYGYTF

V: TRBV7-3
J: TRBJ2-6
CDR3: CASSLPSGQGALGANVLTF

V: TRBV27
J: TRBJ1-2
CDR3: CASSSPARQGAESYTF

V: TRBV7-9
J: TRBJ2-1
CDR3: CASSSPRLYNEQFF

V: TRBV19
J: TRBJ1-5
CDR3: CASSIVGGSLLDSRNQPQHF

V: TRBV5-8
J: TRBJ2-7
CDR3: CASSLRGTSGSEQYF

V: TRBV5-4
J: TRBJ1-1
CDR3: CASSLGTVRTEAFF

V: TRBV27
J: TRBJ1-6
CDR3: CASSLWALSSYNSPLHF

V: TRBV9
J: TRBJ1-2
CDR3: CASSVEGHYGYTF

V: TRBV9
J: TRBJ2-1
CDR3: CASSVGPVLYNEQFF

V: TRBV2
J: TRBJ1-6
CDR3: CASSLTGLSGNSPLHF

V: TRBV5-1
J: TRBJ1-3
CDR3: CASSLETGGGNTIYF

V: TRBV19
J: TRBJ1-1
CDR3: CASYPGRILDTEAFF

V: TRBV30
J: TRBJ1-3
CDR3: CAWMRDGLPGNTIYF

V: TRBV5-6
J: TRBJ1-6
CDR3: CASSLEGVSYNSPLHF

V: TRBV25-1
J: TRBJ1-4
CDR3: CASSEFGGRGEKLFF

V: TRBV4-2
J: TRBJ2-1
CDR3: CASSNKPGGGYNEQFF

V: TRBV30
J: TRBJ2-2
CDR3: CAWRTGFGNTGELFF

V: TRBV6-5
J: TRBJ1-5
CDR3: CASSYSMGQEEPQHF

V: TRBV6-5
J: TRBJ2-7
CDR3: CASSYWTDSYEQYF

V: TRBV18
J: TRBJ1-2
CDR3: CASSPLRLSMALPSGNYGYTF

V: TRBV2
J: TRBJ2-1
CDR3: CASIGVNEQFF

V: TRBV10-1
J: TRBJ2-1
CDR3: CASTSGRVPYNEQFF

V: TRBV9
J: TRBJ2-7
CDR3: CASSGGLAGAYEQYF